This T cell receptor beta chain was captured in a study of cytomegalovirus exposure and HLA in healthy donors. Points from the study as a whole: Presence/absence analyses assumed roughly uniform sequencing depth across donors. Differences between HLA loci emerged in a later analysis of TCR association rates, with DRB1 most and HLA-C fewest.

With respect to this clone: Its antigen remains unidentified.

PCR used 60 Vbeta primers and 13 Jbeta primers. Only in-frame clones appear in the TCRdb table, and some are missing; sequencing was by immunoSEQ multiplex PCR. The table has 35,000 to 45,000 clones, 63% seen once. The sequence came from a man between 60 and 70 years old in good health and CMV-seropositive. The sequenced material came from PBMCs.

This CDR3 reads CASSQGQGRNTEAFF. CDR3 nucleotides: TGTGCCAGCAGCCAGGGACAGGGAAGGAACACTGAAGCTTTCTTT. The V and J genes are TRBV7-9 and TRBJ1-1; 9 bases fit TRBD1. The V and J ends lost 5 bases and 1 base, in that order; junction bases with no gene match: 5. CDR3 length equals 15 residues. Germline lookup yields CDR1 SEHNR and CDR2 FQNEAQ (reference sequence).